This T cell receptor (beta chain) was observed in a study of early T cells in non-severe SARS-CoV-2 infection. About the research overall: The chains were unpaired, and the sequenced material was bulk RNA from unsorted whole blood.

Regarding this clonotype: The antigen is unknown.

Study results and caveats: CD4 and private specificities were missed by VDJdb matching, which favored anti-spike CD8 responses.

Unique molecular identifier tags were affixed to discrete cDNA molecules. TCRdb reprocessed the 5' RACE reads with MiXCR, giving one entry per CDR3 protein. The sample contains 85,000 to 100,000 distinct CDR3 sequences, 9.5% to 12% of which appear only once. Trimming took 6 bases from V and 0 from J, leaving 14 bases between them. The CDR3 length is 15 residues. Germline V CDR1 and CDR2: MNHNS, SASEGT. The clonotype originates from an adult who was a healthcare worker with PCR-confirmed SARS-CoV-2 infection or an uninfected control (not recorded which). Input material: whole blood. The gene calls are TRBV6-1 and TRBJ1-1; D unclear. The CDR3 region has the DNA TGTGCCAGCAGAAGCCCCCCTAGCCTGAACACTGAAGCTTTCTTT. Its protein is CASRSPPSLNTEAFF.